What follows describes a single TCR beta chain. This sample was included in a study of monozygotic twins with inflammatory bowel disease. Reprocessing the 5' RACE reads, TCRdb reports a single entry for every CDR3 protein and omits DNA. The repertoire table contains about 450,000 distinct CDR3 sequences. The CDR3 consists of 15 residues. CDR1 and CDR2 (germline): MNHEY, SMNVEV (reference sequence). The sequence derives from a human donor with ulcerative colitis or Crohn's disease, or a healthy co-twin of an affected twin (not recorded which). Material: blood. The chain carries TRBV27 and TRBJ1-3; TCRdb's assignment of TRBD1 cannot be checked, as there is no DNA. This chain's CDR3 is CASSLSGNRGNTIYF.